In its sample, the clone carrying this T cell receptor (beta chain) was seen a few times. The target antigen is unknown. The CDR3 consists of 13 residues. CDR1 and CDR2 (germline): SNHLY, FYNNEI. The V segment lost 4 bases and the J segment 3 bases; nucleotides outside the gene matches: 1. The data stem from a study of cytomegalovirus exposure and HLA in healthy donors. Whole-study context: Counted in an early data release were 85 million or so unique TCRs from HLA-typed donors.

Every donor was a healthy person donating bone marrow. 60 Vbeta and 13 Jbeta primers were used in PCR. Method: immunoSEQ multiplex PCR; TCRdb's copy keeps in-frame clones and lacks some. The table shows 150,000 to 250,000 clones, with roughly 72% occurring only once. Broader study findings: Several top significant clusters appeared, in a later analysis, to be linked to common viral pathogens.

Sample: PBMCs. This receptor was taken from a man aged 30 to 39 in good health and CMV-seronegative. The chain couples TRBV2 to TRBJ2-7; 9 bases match TRBD1. CDR3 sequence reads: CASSGQGVYEQYF. The CDR3, as DNA: TGTGCCAGCAGTGGACAGGGGGTCTACGAGCAGTACTTC.